This TCR beta chain was observed in a study of blood T cell repertoires in COVID-19 (dated by TCRdb to the early 2020s). About the full investigation: Samples from collaborators originated in the United States, Italy and Spain and spanned both the acute and convalescent phases of COVID-19. The prospective study material was composed of cDNA or gDNA derived from T cells, B-cell-depleted T cells, or PBMCs. The dataset comprised deeply sampled blood TCRbeta repertoires from subjects exposed to, actively infected with, or recovered from COVID-19. A freely available public database, intended as a resource for researchers studying the immune response to SARS-CoV-2, is where the repertoires were released. Samples were obtained from the ongoing ImmuneRACE study (first 160 participants) and from approximately 1,200 subjects provided by 6 global collaborators. The sample metadata nearly always contained a de-identified subject ID, COVID-19 status, age in years and sex. HLA class I and class II types, where available, came from metadata supplied by the sample provider rather than from assay-based typing. General conclusions and limits of the study: How much clinical and demographic metadata was included differed by source and by participant, and the metadata was provided uncurated.

Participants in the prospective study were aged roughly 18 to 100 years, lived in 20 to 30 United States geographic areas, and enrolled through a virtual design. Cohort assignment in the prospective study relied on participant-reported clinical history from a screening survey and a study questionnaire. In the prospective study, whole blood, serum and a nasopharyngeal or oropharyngeal swab were collected from each participant by mobile phlebotomists. Over a roughly 2-month period, participants in the prospective study had the option of providing additional blood draws and questionnaires. Prospective study blood samples were shipped either frozen or at room temperature before DNA extraction. As to this clone: Its antigen has not been determined. Per-base qualities were not stored, and no clone one base away is much larger.

According to the germline V gene (reference sequence), CDR1 reads MNHEY and CDR2 reads SMNVEV. Deletion took 6 bases off V and 11 bases off J, with a span of 19 bases between the germline ends. The CDR3 goes from the cysteine to the phenylalanine over 13 residues. The read is trimmed to its CDR3 DNA, 39 bases read in frame from base 1. The immunoSEQ Assay, a bias-controlled multiplex PCR, was used to amplify TCRbeta CDR3 regions from genomic DNA. The published analysis was carried out like this. Within the assay, amplification of reference gene primers was used to estimate how many nucleated cells each sample contained. To quantify the absolute abundance of each unique TCRbeta CDR3 rearrangement, sequence reads were collapsed and filtered. For each sample, productive Simpson clonality was calculated as the square root of Simpson's diversity index across productive rearrangements. TCRdb re-hosts the immuneACCESS table, in-frame sequences only. Its copies lack some clones; in the studies checked, an unresolved V gene accounts for under half of them, and the cause for the rest is not known. V and J calls and clone size come straight from that table; D and trimming were deduced from the DNA. The sample table contains under 250,000 clones; only one count was recorded for roughly nine tenths of them. More than 3% of the sample is in the top ten clones.

The source is a woman aged 18-30 years in a cohort exposed to, infected with or recovered from COVID-19 (not recorded which). Specimen: PBMCs or T cells enriched from blood (not recorded which). Rearrangement joined TRBV27 to TRBJ1-1; TRBD1 is possibly the D segment (6 matching bases). The DNA sequence is TGTGCCAGCAGGTTAGGCGGGGGGGCCGCGGCTTTCTTT. It translates to CASRLGGGAAAFF.